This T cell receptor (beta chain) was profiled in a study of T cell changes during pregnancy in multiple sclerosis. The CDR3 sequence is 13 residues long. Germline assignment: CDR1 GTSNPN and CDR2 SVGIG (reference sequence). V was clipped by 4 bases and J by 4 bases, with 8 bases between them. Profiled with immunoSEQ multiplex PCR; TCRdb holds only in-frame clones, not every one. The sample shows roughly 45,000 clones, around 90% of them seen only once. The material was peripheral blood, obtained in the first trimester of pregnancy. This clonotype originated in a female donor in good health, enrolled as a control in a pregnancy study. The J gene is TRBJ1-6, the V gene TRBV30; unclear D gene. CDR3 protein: CAWTSFYNSPLHF. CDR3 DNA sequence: TGTGCCTGGACGTCTTTTTATAATTCACCCCTCCACTTT.